This passage covers 29 T cell receptor beta chains from one sample sequenced in a study of blood T cell repertoires in COVID-19 (TCRdb year 2020). To prepare the library, the immunoSEQ multiplex PCR assay was applied. In its TCRdb copy, this immuneACCESS table keeps in-frame sequences only and misses some clones. Where compared with another copy, unresolved V genes explain less than half of these, and the others have no known cause. The sample records some 190,000 clones, approximately 85% of which are singletons. In total, the top ten clones hold 6.5% to 7.5% of the sample. The material sequenced was peripheral blood. The receptors stem from a man aged 80 or over with COVID-19, enrolled during active disease.

The chain joins TRBV28 to TRBJ1-2, with 8 bases aligning to TRBD1. CDR1 is MDHEN, CDR2 SYDVKM, per germline. The length of the CDR3 is 13 residues. The V segment lost 6 bases and the J segment 4 bases; nucleotides outside the gene matches: 4. CDR3 in DNA: TGTGCCAGCAGCGTGACAGGGGTCTATGGCTACACCTTC. Translation gives CASSVTGVYGYTF.

This clone was recorded a few times. This sequence joins TRBV7-2 and TRBJ2-1; 7 nucleotides match TRBD1. The CDR3 totals 14 residues. J gave up 9 bases and V 5 bases, and 10 bases lay outside the gene matches. In germline, CDR1 is SGHTA, CDR2 FQGNSA. The CDR3 region is CASSKTGIWGEQFF. The CDR3 DNA follows: TGTGCCAGCAGCAAGACAGGGATTTGGGGTGAGCAGTTCTTC.

The chain couples TRBV27 to TRBJ1-2, with 12 bases fitting TRBD1. V dropped 6 bases and J dropped 8; count of bases not matched to a gene: 16. Germline values: CDR1 MNHEY, CDR2 SMNVEV (reference sequence). This CDR3 contains 17 residues. The CDR3 nucleotides read TGTGCCAGCAGCCAGATCGGGACAGGGGGCGCAAAGGGCGGCTACACCTTC. Amino acids: CASSQIGTGGAKGGYTF.

This chain uses TRBV5-5 with TRBJ1-2; no definite D call. Germline V gives CDR1 SGHKS, CDR2 YYEKEE (reference sequence). The CDR3 totals 15 residues. V gave up 2 bases and J gave up 4 bases, with 15 bases separating them. CDR3: CASSLEVGRGYGYTF. In nucleotides, the CDR3 is TGTGCCAGCAGCTTAGAAGTCGGCCGCGGCTATGGCTACACCTTC.

The chain links TRBV5-4 to TRBJ1-2, with 7 bases lining up with TRBD1. CDR1 is SGHNT and CDR2 is YYREEE in the germline V gene (reference sequence). This CDR3 spans 13 amino acids. V dropped 0 bases and J dropped 7; count of bases not matched to a gene: 3. DNA for the CDR3: TGTGCCAGCAGCTTGGCTACAGGGGTTGGCTACACCTTC. As protein: CASSLATGVGYTF.

The chain recombines TRBV7-2 with TRBJ2-3; possible D gene TRBD2, 6 bases. From germline, CDR1 is SGHTA and CDR2 FQGNSA. The V gene lost 0 bases and the J gene lost 8 bases, with 6 bases spanning the gap. The CDR3 runs 12 residues. CDR3 in DNA: TGTGCCAGCAGCTTAGCCGGGAGTACGCAGTATTTT. Protein: CASSLAGSTQYF.

This rearrangement joins TRBV29-1 to TRBJ1-2, with no clear D. The length of the CDR3 is 14 residues. Looked up from germline, CDR1 is SQVTM and CDR2 is ANQGSEA. V lost 0 bases and J lost 2, with 10 bases in between. CDR3 in amino acids: CSVEEATKNYGYTF. In DNA, the CDR3 is TGCAGCGTTGAAGAGGCAACGAAAAACTATGGCTACACCTTC.

V and J are TRBV19 and TRBJ1-1; TRBD1 agrees at 7 bases. Germline CDR1 and CDR2: LNHDA and SQIVND (reference sequence). The CDR3 is made up of 14 amino acids. The J segment lost 8 bases and the V segment lost 6 bases, leaving 12 bases of the junction unmatched. The CDR3 spells CASSSRFTGEEAFF. CDR3 in DNA: TGTGCCAGTAGCTCCAGATTTACAGGGGAAGAAGCTTTCTTT.

The J gene is TRBJ1-5, the V gene TRBV19; 7 bases line up with TRBD1. This CDR3 comprises 16 residues. The germline CDR1 and CDR2 sequences are LNHDA and SQIVND (reference sequence). Losses at the gene ends were 5 bases for V and 3 bases for J; bases not matched to a gene: 10. The CDR3 DNA reads as TGTGCCAGTAGTGTGTCTGGGACAGACATCAATCAGCCCCAGCATTTT. Translated: CASSVSGTDINQPQHF.

The rearrangement joins TRBV7-2 to TRBJ2-7; D gene ambiguous. Germline assignment: CDR1 SGHTA and CDR2 FQGNSA. Trimming took 1 base from V and 2 from J, leaving 12 bases between them. This CDR3 contains 15 residues. The CDR3 DNA reads as TGTGCCAGCAGCTTAGAACGGCTGGGCACCTACGAGCAGTACTTC. Its translation: CASSLERLGTYEQYF.

This clone has only one observation. V usage is TRBV2 and J usage is TRBJ2-5; weak D call: TRBD1 (6 bases). The CDR3 covers 14 residues. Trimming pared 4 bases from V and 1 base from J, leaving 10 bases between. The germline V gene encodes CDR1 SNHLY and CDR2 FYNNEI. The CDR3 protein is CASSVLRGQETQYF. CDR3 DNA sequence: TGTGCCAGCAGTGTACTCAGGGGCCAAGAGACCCAGTACTTC.

The genes are TRBV6-6 and TRBJ1-4; D gene uncertain. Germline values: CDR1 MNHNY, CDR2 SVGAGI (reference sequence). V was clipped by 2 bases and J by 8 bases, with 6 bases between them. This CDR3 region has 12 residues. This chain's CDR3 is CASSYPREKLFF. CDR3 bases: TGTGCCAGCAGTTACCCCCGGGAAAAACTGTTTTTT.

This clone was recorded once. The chain uses TRBV18 and TRBJ1-6; TRBD1 aligns across 7 bases. Germline CDR1 is KGHSH and CDR2 is LQKENI. The CDR3 consists of 14 residues. With 4 bases clipped from V and 8 bases from J, the junction kept 5 bases outside the gene matches. CDR3 sequence (DNA): TGTGCCAGCTCACTAACAGGGGTTGATTCACCCCTCCACTTT. This translates into CASSLTGVDSPLHF.

J is TRBJ2-7 and V is TRBV3-1 (or the pseudogene TRBV3-2), with 7 positions matching TRBD1. There are 13 residues in the CDR3. The V gene end was trimmed by 4 bases and the J gene end by 3 bases; junction bases not matched to a gene: 3. Germline V gives CDR1 LGHDT, CDR2 YNNKEL (reference sequence). In DNA form, the CDR3 reads TGTGCCAGCAGCCTCGGACAGGTCTACGAGCAGTACTTC. Its protein product is CASSLGQVYEQYF.

This chain's CDR3 is CASSLSGQADSPLHF. CDR3 DNA: TGTGCCAGCAGCTTAAGCGGCCAGGCGGATTCACCCCTCCACTTT. The chain employs TRBV11-2 and TRBJ1-6, with D unresolved. Trimming took off 2 bases at V and 8 bases at J, with 13 bases between the two ends. The CDR3 totals 15 residues. The germline gives CDR1 SGHAT, CDR2 FQNNGV.

This chain connects TRBV5-6 to TRBJ1-3; D is perhaps TRBD1 (6 bases). V was trimmed by 0 bases and J by 3 bases, leaving 7 bases between them. The CDR3 consists of 14 residues. In germline, CDR1 is SGHDT, CDR2 YYEEEE. The CDR3 coding sequence is TGTGCCAGCAGCTTGGGCAGGGGTGGAAACACCATATATTTT. Translating it yields CASSLGRGGNTIYF. Looking up the rest from reference TRBV5-6 and TRBJ1-3 gives the full variable domain: DAGVTQSPTHLIKTRGQQVTLRCSPKSGHDTVSWYQQALGQGPQFIFQYYEEEERQRGNFPDRFSGHQFPNYSSELNVNALLLGDSALYLCASSLGRGGNTIYFGEGSWLTVV.

The V call is TRBV6-5, the J call TRBJ1-3; D remains unclear. Trimming removed 7 bases from V and 6 bases from J, with 7 bases in between. CDR3 size: 11 residues. Looked up from germline, CDR1 is MNHEY and CDR2 is SVGAGI. The chain's CDR3 is CASTSLNTIYF. CDR3 nucleotide sequence: TGTGCCAGCACCTCCCTAAACACCATATATTTT.

J is TRBJ2-3 and V is TRBV14; tentative D call: TRBD2 (5 bases). Germline V gene sequence: CDR1 SGHDN, CDR2 FVKESK. The CDR3 extends over 14 amino acids. V was shortened by 4 bases and J by 2 bases, with 10 bases between the two germline ends. CDR3 protein: CASSLRDYTDTQYF. Here the CDR3 DNA reads TGTGCCAGCAGCCTCAGAGACTACACAGATACGCAGTATTTT.

In its sample, this clone was seen once. The J gene is TRBJ2-1, the V gene TRBV6-2 or TRBV6-3; unclear D gene. Germline values: CDR1 MNHEY, CDR2 SVGEGT. Trimming left V 0 bases short and J 9 bases short, with 12 bases between. The CDR3 runs 14 residues. The CDR3 here is CASSYSDLLGEQFF. CDR3 bases: TGTGCCAGCAGTTACTCCGACTTGTTAGGTGAGCAGTTCTTC.

The CDR3: CASSRTSDYGYTF. Written as DNA, the CDR3 is TGTGCCAGCTCACGTACAAGTGACTATGGCTACACCTTC. This chain connects TRBV18 to TRBJ1-2, with unresolved D. The germline V gene has CDR1 KGHSH and CDR2 LQKENI. The CDR3 is 13 amino acids. V dropped 4 bases and J dropped 3 bases, with 9 bases sitting between them.

This clone was counted a few times. The chain is built from TRBV15 and TRBJ1-4; 7 bases are shared with TRBD1. Germline CDR1 LNHNV, CDR2 YYDKDF (reference sequence). CDR3 length: 15 residues. The trim removed 0 bases at V and 6 bases at J, leaving 4 bases unmatched. The CDR3 protein is CATSRDSRGDEKLFF. CDR3 sequence (DNA): TGTGCCACCAGCAGAGATAGCAGGGGGGATGAAAAACTGTTTTTT.

The chain links TRBV9 to TRBJ2-1; 9 bases match TRBD2. Trimming took 0 bases from V and 7 from J; bases not matched to a gene: 8. From germline, CDR1 is SGDLS and CDR2 YYNGEE. The CDR3 runs to 16 residues. The CDR3 nucleotides are TGTGCCAGCAGCGTAGCCGGCGGGGGGGCGCTGAATGAGCAGTTCTTC. It codes for CASSVAGGGALNEQFF.

This sequence joins TRBV6-5 and TRBJ1-3, with D perhaps TRBD1 (5 bases). Germline lookup yields CDR1 MNHEY and CDR2 SVGAGI. This CDR3 is built from 14 residues. The V end lost 7 bases, the J end lost 2 bases, and 12 bases lay between the germline ends. CDR3 residues: CASNLGGTGNTIYF. The CDR3 DNA sequence: TGTGCCAGCAATCTCGGGGGGACTGGAAACACCATATATTTT.

This sequence joins TRBV6-4 and TRBJ1-6; 8 bases agree with TRBD1. V gave up 5 bases and J gave up 9 bases; unmatched junction bases: 9. The germline gives CDR1 MRHNA, CDR2 SNTAGT. The CDR3 length is 15 residues. CDR3 residues: CASSLETGVGSPLHF. As DNA, the CDR3 is TGTGCCAGCAGTCTAGAGACAGGGGTCGGTTCACCCCTCCACTTT.

The V call is TRBV6-5, the J call TRBJ2-7; possible D gene TRBD2, 5 bases. V was pared by 0 bases and J by 2 bases, with 8 bases between. The CDR3 has 14 residues. Germline CDR1 and CDR2: MNHEY and SVGAGI. The CDR3 DNA is TGTGCCAGCAGTTACTCGCTCGGGACCTACGAGCAGTACTTC. This codes for CASSYSLGTYEQYF.

This clone appeared many times. The chain recombines TRBV23-1 with TRBJ2-1; D possibly corresponds to TRBD1 (6 bases). TRBV23-1 is identified as an open reading frame with a role that is uncertain. The CDR3 is made up of 18 amino acids. The V end lost 2 bases, the J end lost 3 bases, and 20 bases lay between the germline ends. In nucleotides, the CDR3 is TGCGCCAGCAGTCAAAATTGTAACAGGGTGAAAGACTACAATGAGCAGTTCTTC. This translates into CASSQNCNRVKDYNEQFF.

This chain uses TRBV5-1 with TRBJ1-1, with 11 bases matching TRBD1. The CDR3 contains 14 residues. Germline trimming cut 4 bases from V and 5 bases from J; bases unmatched to any gene: 4. CDR1 and CDR2 (germline): SGHRS, YFSETQ. The CDR3 spells CASSPWDRGTEAFF. As DNA, the CDR3 is TGCGCCAGCAGCCCCTGGGACAGGGGGACTGAAGCTTTCTTT.

The gene calls are TRBV12-3 or TRBV12-4 and TRBJ2-1, with D perhaps TRBD2 (6 bases). The CDR3 consists of 13 residues. V was clipped by 6 bases and J by 5 bases, with 11 bases between them. The CDR3 region has the DNA TGTGCCAGCAGCCCTGGAGGGGACAATGAGCAGTTCTTC. This translates into CASSPGGDNEQFF.

The J gene is TRBJ1-3, the V gene TRBV5-1; D gene unclear. CDR1 and CDR2 (germline): SGHRS, YFSETQ. CDR3 length: 13 amino acids. Trimming removed 5 bases from V and 1 base from J, with 7 bases in between. Here the CDR3 DNA reads TGCGCCAGCAGTGCGGGGTCTGGAAACACCATATATTTT. Encoded protein: CASSAGSGNTIYF. Full variable domain (outside the CDR3, taken from reference TRBV5-1 and TRBJ1-3): KAGVTQTPRYLIKTRGQQVTLSCSPISGHRSVSWYQQTPGQGLQFLFEYFSETQRNKGNFPGRFSGRQFSNSRSEMNVSTLELGDSALYLCASSAGSGNTIYFGEGSWLTVV.